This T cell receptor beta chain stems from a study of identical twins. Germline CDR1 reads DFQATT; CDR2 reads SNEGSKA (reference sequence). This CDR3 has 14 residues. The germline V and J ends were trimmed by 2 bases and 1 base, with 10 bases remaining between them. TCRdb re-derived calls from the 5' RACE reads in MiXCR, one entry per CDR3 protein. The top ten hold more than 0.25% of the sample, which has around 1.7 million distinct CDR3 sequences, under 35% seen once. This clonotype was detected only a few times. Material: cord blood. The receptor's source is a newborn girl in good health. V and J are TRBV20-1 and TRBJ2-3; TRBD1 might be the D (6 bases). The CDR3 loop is CSARMPGGTDTQYF. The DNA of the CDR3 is TGCAGTGCTAGAATGCCAGGGGGCACAGATACGCAGTATTTT.